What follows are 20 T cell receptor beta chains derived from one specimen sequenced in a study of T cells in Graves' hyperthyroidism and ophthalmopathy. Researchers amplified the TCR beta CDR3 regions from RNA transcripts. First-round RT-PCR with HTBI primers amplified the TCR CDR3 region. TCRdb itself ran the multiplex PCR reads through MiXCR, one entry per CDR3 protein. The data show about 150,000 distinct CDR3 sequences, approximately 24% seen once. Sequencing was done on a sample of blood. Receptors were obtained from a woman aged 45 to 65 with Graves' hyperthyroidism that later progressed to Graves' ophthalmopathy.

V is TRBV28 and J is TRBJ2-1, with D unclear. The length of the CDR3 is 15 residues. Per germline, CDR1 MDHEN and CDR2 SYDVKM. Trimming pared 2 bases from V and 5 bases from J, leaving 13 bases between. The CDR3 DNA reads TGTGCCAGCAGTTTACGAGAGACCACCCACAATGAGCAGTTCTTC. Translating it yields CASSLRETTHNEQFF.

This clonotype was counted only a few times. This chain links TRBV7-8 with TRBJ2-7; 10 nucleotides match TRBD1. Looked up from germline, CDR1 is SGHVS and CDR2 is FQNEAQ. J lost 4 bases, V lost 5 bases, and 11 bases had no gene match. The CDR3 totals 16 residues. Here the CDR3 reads CASSAKPGQGPYEQYF. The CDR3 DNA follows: TGTGCCAGCAGCGCGAAACCGGGACAGGGGCCGTACGAGCAGTACTTC.

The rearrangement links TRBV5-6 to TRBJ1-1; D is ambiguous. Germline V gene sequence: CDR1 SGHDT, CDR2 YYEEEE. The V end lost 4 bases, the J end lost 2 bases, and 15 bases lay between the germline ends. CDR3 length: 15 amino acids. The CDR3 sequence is CASSQDDSRNTEAFF. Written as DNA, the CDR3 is TGTGCCAGCAGCCAAGATGATTCCCGTAACACTGAAGCTTTCTTT.

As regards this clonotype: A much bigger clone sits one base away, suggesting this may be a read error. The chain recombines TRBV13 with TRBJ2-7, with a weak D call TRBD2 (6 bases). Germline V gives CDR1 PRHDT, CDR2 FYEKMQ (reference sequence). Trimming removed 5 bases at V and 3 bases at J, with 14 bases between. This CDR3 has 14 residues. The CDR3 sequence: CASSRRDWNYEQYF. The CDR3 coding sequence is TGTGCCAGCAGCAGACGGGACTGGAACTACGAGCAGTACTTC.

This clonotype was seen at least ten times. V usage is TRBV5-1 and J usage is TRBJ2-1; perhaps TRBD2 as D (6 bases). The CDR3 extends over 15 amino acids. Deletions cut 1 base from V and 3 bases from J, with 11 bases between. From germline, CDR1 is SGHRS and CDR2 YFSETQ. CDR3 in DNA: TGCGCCAGCAGCTTGACGGGAGCCCTCTACAATGAGCAGTTCTTC. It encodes CASSLTGALYNEQFF.

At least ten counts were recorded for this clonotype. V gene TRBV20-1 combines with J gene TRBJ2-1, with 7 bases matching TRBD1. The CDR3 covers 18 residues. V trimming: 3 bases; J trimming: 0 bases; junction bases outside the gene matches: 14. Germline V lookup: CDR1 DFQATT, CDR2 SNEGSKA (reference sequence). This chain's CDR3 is CSASRGQRFSLSYNEQFF. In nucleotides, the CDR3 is TGCAGTGCTAGCCGGGGACAGCGGTTTAGTCTCTCCTACAATGAGCAGTTCTTC.

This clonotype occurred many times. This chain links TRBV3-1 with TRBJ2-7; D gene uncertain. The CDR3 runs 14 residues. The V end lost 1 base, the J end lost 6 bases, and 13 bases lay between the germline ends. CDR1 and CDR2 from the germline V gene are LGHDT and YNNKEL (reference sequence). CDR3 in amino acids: CASSQGPAYREQYF. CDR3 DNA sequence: TGTGCCAGCAGCCAAGGCCCAGCGTATCGCGAGCAGTACTTC.

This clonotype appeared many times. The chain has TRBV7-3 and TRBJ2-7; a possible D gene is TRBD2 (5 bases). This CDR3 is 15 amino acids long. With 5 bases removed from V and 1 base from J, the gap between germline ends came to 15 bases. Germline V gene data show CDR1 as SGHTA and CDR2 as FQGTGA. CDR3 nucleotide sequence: TGTGCCAGCAGCCCCATAGCGCGGCGTTCCTACGAGCAGTACTTC. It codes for CASSPIARRSYEQYF.

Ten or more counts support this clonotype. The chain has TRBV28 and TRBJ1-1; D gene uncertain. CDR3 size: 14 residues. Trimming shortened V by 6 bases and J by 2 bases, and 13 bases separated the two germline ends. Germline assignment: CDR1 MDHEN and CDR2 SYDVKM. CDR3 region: CASSILGINTEAFF. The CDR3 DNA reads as TGTGCCAGCAGCATACTGGGGATAAACACTGAAGCTTTCTTT.

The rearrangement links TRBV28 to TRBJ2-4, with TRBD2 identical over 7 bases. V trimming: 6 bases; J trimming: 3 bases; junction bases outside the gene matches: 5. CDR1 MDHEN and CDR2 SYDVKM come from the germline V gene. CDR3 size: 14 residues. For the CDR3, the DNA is TGTGCCAGCAGCCCCCCGGGGGGCAAAAACATTCAGTACTTC. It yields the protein CASSPPGGKNIQYF.

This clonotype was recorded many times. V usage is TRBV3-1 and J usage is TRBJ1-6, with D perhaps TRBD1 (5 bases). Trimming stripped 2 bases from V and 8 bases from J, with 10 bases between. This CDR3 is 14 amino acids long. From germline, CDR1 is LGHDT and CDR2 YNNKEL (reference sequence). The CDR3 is CASSQLVGDSPLHF. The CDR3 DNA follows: TGTGCCAGCAGCCAATTGGTAGGGGATTCACCCCTCCACTTT. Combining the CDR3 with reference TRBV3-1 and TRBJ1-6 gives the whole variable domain DTAVSQTPKYLVTQMGNDKSIKCEQNLGHDTMYWYKQDSKKFLKIMFSYNNKELIINETVPNRFSPKSPDKAHLNLHINSLELGDSAVYFCASSQLVGDSPLHFGNGTRLTVT.

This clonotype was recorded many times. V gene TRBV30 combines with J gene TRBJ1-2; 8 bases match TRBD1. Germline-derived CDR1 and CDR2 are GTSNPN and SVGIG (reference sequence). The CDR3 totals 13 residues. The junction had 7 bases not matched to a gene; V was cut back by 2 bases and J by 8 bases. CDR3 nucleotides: TGTGCCTGGAGTTCGGACAGGGTGGGGGGCTACACCTTC. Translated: CAWSSDRVGGYTF.

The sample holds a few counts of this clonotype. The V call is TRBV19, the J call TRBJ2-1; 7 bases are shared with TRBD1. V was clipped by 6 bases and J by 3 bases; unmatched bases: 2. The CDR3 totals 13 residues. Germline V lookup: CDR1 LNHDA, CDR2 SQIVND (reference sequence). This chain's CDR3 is CASRGGVYNEQFF. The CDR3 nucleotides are TGTGCCAGTAGAGGGGGCGTCTACAATGAGCAGTTCTTC.

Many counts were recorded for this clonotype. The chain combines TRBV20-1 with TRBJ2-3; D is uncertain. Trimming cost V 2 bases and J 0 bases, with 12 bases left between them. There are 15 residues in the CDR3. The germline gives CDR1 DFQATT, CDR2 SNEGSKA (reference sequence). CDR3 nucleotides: TGCAGTGCTAGAAACTATCTCTCTAGCACAGATACGCAGTATTTT. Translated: CSARNYLSSTDTQYF.

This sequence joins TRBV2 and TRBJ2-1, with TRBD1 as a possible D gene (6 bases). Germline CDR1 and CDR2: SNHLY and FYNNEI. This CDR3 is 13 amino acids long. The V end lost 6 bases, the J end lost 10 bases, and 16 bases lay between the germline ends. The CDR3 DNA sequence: TGTGCCAGCAGCATTAGAGACAGGCGGGAGCAGTTCTTC. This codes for CASSIRDRREQFF.

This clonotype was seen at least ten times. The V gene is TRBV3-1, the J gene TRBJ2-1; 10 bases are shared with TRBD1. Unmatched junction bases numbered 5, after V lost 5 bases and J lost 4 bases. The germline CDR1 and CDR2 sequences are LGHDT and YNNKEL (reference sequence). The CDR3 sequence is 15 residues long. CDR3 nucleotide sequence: TGTGCCAGCAGCGGGTGGGACAGGGGTTACAATGAGCAGTTCTTC. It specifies CASSGWDRGYNEQFF.

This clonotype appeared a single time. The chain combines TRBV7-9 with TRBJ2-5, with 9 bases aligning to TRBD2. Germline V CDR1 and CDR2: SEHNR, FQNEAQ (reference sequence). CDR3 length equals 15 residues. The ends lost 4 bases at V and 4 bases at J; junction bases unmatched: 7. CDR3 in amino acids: CASSSAGGPRETQYF. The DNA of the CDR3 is TGTGCCAGCAGCTCGGCGGGAGGGCCGCGAGAGACCCAGTACTTC.

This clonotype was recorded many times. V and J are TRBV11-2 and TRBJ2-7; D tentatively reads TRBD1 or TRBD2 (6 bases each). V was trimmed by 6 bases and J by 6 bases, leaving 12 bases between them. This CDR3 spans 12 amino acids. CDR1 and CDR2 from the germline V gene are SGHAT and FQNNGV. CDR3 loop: CASSVGGLEQYF. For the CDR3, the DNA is TGTGCCAGCAGTGTAGGGGGGCTCGAGCAGTACTTC.

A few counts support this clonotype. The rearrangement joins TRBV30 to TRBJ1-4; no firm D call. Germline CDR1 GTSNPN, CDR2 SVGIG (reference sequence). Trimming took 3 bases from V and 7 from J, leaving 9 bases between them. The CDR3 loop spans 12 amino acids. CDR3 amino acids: CAWRRDSEKLFF. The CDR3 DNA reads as TGTGCCTGGAGGAGGGATAGTGAAAAACTGTTTTTT.

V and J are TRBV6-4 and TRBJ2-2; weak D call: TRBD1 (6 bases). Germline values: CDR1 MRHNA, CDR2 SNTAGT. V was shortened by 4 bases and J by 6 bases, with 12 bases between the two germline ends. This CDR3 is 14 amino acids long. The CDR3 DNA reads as TGTGCCAGCAGTGCGATACAGGGTTCCGGGGAGCTGTTTTTT. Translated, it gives CASSAIQGSGELFF.